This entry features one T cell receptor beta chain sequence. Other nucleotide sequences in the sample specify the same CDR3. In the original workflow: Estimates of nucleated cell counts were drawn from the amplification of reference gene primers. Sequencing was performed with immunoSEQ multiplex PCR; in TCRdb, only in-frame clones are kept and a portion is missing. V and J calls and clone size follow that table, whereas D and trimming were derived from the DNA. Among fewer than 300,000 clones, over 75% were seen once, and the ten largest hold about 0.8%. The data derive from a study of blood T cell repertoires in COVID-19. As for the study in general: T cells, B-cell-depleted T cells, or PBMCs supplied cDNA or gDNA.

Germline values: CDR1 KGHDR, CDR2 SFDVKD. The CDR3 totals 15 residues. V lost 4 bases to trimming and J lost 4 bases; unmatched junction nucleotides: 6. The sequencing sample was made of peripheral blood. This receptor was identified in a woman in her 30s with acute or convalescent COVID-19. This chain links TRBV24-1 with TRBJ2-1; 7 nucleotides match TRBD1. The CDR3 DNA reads TGTGCCACCAGTGACGCCGGGACAGCTTACAATGAGCAGTTCTTC. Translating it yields CATSDAGTAYNEQFF.